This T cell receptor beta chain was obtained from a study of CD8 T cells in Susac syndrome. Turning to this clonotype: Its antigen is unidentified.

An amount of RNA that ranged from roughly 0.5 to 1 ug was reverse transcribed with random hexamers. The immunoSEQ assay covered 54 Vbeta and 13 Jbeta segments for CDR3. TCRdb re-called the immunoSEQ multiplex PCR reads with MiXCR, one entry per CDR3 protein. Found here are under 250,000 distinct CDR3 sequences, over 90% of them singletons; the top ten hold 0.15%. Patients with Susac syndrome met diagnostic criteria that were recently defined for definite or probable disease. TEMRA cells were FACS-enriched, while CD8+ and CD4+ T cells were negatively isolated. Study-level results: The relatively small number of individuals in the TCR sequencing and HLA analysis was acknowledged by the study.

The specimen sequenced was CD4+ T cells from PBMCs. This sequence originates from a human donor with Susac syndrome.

The CDR3 sequence: CASSVALRAAGNTIYF. CDR3 in DNA: TGTGCCAGCAGCGTAGCTCTCAGGGCCGCTGGAAACACCATATATTTT. The V call is TRBV9, the J call TRBJ1-3, with D maybe TRBD1 (5 bases). V was trimmed by 0 bases and J by 2 bases, leaving 12 bases between them. Germline assignment: CDR1 SGDLS and CDR2 YYNGEE. The CDR3 runs to 16 residues.